Each of the 11 T cell receptor beta chains below was sequenced from the same sample in a study of blood T cells in healthy people across ages. Through a sample-barcoded 5' primer and a J-beta primer mix, a second PCR was run for 7 to 11 cycles. MiXCR, run by TCRdb on the 5' RACE reads, gives a single entry per CDR3 protein. The sample carries roughly 1,800,000 distinct CDR3 sequences, around 50% recorded once. The specimen sequenced was blood. The receptors come from a woman between 40 and 55 years old in good health.

This clonotype was seen a handful of times. This chain joins TRBV4-2 and TRBJ1-2; perhaps TRBD1 as D (5 bases). Germline CDR1 and CDR2: LGHNA and YNFKEQ. Trimming left V 4 bases short and J 8 bases short, with 14 bases between. The CDR3 is made up of 13 amino acids. CDR3 amino acids: CASSPGRGVGYTF. The CDR3 region has the DNA TGTGCCAGCAGCCCAGGGAGGGGTGTAGGCTACACCTTC.

Points on this clonotype: This could be a read error, since a much larger clone is one nucleotide away. The rearrangement joins TRBV15 to TRBJ1-6, with D maybe TRBD1 (5 bases). From germline, CDR1 is LNHNV and CDR2 YYDKDF (reference sequence). Trimming removed 3 bases from V and 15 bases from J, with 15 bases in between. This CDR3 has 13 amino acids. The CDR3 nucleotides read TGTGCCACCAGCAGGTTAAACACAGGTAGCCTCCACTTT. Translation gives CATSRLNTGSLHF.

The chain couples TRBV11-2 to TRBJ2-1; TRBD2 aligns across 12 bases. The CDR3 runs 17 residues. V lost 3 bases to trimming and J lost 2 bases; unmatched junction nucleotides: 5. The germline gives CDR1 SGHAT, CDR2 FQNNGV. The CDR3 protein is CASSLGSSGGAYNEQFF. DNA of the CDR3: TGTGCCAGCAGCTTGGGCTCTAGCGGGGGGGCCTACAATGAGCAGTTCTTC.

The chain combines TRBV12-3 or TRBV12-4 with TRBJ2-7, with D possibly matching TRBD2 (7 bases). There are 14 residues in the CDR3. Trimming left V 2 bases short and J 5 bases short, with 13 bases between. The CDR3 loop reads CASSLTAGADEQYF. The CDR3 DNA reads as TGTGCCAGCAGTTTAACCGCGGGGGCGGACGAGCAGTACTTC.

This clonotype was seen a handful of times. The chain couples TRBV10-3 to TRBJ2-3; 8 bases match TRBD1. The J segment lost 2 bases and the V segment lost 3 bases, leaving 7 bases of the junction unmatched. The CDR3 is made up of 16 amino acids. Germline V gene data show CDR1 as ENHRY and CDR2 as SYGVKD. The CDR3 DNA follows: TGTGCCATCAGTGAAACAGGGGGAGGTCTCACAGATACGCAGTATTTT. Its protein product is CAISETGGGLTDTQYF.

In this sample, this clonotype turned up a few times. The chain joins TRBV6-5 to TRBJ2-4; possibly TRBD1 for D (7 bases). The CDR3 runs 14 residues. Trimming shortened V by 6 bases and J by 13 bases, and 22 bases separated the two germline ends. In germline, CDR1 is MNHEY, CDR2 SVGAGI. CDR3 amino acids: CASSPRQGTGEQYF. CDR3 bases: TGTGCCAGCAGCCCCAGACAGGGAACGGGGGAGCAGTACTTC.

This chain connects TRBV5-1 to TRBJ2-3; TRBD2 agrees at 13 bases. The germline CDR1 and CDR2 sequences are SGHRS and YFSETQ. CDR3 length: 17 amino acids. V lost 3 bases to trimming and J lost 2 bases; unmatched junction nucleotides: 6. CDR3 sequence (DNA): TGCGCCAGCAGCTCGGGACTAGCGGGGAGGAACACAGATACGCAGTATTTT. This sequence encodes CASSSGLAGRNTDTQYF.

The chain employs TRBV7-6 and TRBJ1-1; D unresolved. The germline V gene encodes CDR1 SGHVS and CDR2 FNYEAQ. Trimming took 6 bases from V and 0 from J, leaving 8 bases between them. The CDR3 sequence is 13 residues long. In nucleotides, the CDR3 is TGTGCCAGCAGTGCTCCCATGAACACTGAAGCTTTCTTT. Amino acid sequence: CASSAPMNTEAFF.

The CDR3 region has the DNA TGTGCCAGCACCCCGGACAGTGACTATGGCTACACCTTC. This gives the protein CASTPDSDYGYTF. V is TRBV28 and J is TRBJ1-2, with D perhaps matching TRBD1 (6 bases). The CDR3 is made up of 13 amino acids. The germline V and J ends were trimmed by 7 bases and 3 bases, with 12 bases remaining between them. Germline V gene lookup returns CDR1 MDHEN and CDR2 SYDVKM.

The chain has TRBV27 and TRBJ2-1; D call uncertain. Trimming removed 8 bases from V and 8 bases from J, with 10 bases in between. Germline V gives CDR1 MNHEY, CDR2 SMNVEV (reference sequence). This CDR3 contains 11 residues. This CDR3 reads CASETNDEQFF. Written as DNA, the CDR3 is TGTGCCAGCGAAACTAACGATGAGCAGTTCTTC.

This clonotype was detected a few times. This chain joins TRBV7-2 and TRBJ2-5; 8 nucleotides line up with TRBD2. CDR3 length equals 15 residues. From germline, CDR1 is SGHTA and CDR2 FQGNSA. The junction had 8 bases not matched to a gene; V was cut back by 4 bases and J by 4 bases. CDR3 residues: CASSSGAGGLETQYF. DNA for the CDR3: TGTGCCAGCAGCTCCGGGGCGGGAGGATTAGAGACCCAGTACTTC.